These 28 T cell receptor beta chains were sequenced from one sample in a study of cytomegalovirus exposure and HLA in healthy donors. Amplification used 60 Vbeta primers and 13 Jbeta primers. Profiled with immunoSEQ multiplex PCR; TCRdb holds only in-frame clones, not every one. The sample yields 110,000 to 150,000 clones, approximately 70% seen once. Sequenced: PBMCs. These receptor sequences come from a woman aged 55-70 years in good health and CMV-seropositive.

The J gene is TRBJ1-2, the V gene TRBV19, with D uncertain. The CDR3 sequence is 15 residues long. V was shortened by 6 bases and J by 3 bases, with 17 bases between the two germline ends. Germline loops: CDR1 LNHDA, CDR2 SQIVND (reference sequence). The chain's CDR3 is CASRPLGNADYGYTF. CDR3 nucleotides: TGTGCCAGTAGACCCCTAGGAAACGCAGACTATGGCTACACCTTC. The full variable domain, its missing parts supplied by reference TRBV19 and TRBJ1-2, is DGGITQSPKYLFRKEGQNVTLSCEQNLNHDAMYWYRQDPGQGLRLIYYSQIVNDFQKGDIAEGYSVSREKKESFPLTVTSAQKNPTAFYLCASRPLGNADYGYTFGSGTRLTVV.

This chain's CDR3 is CASTTYSNQPQHF. CDR3 sequence (DNA): TGTGCCAGCACAACTTATAGCAATCAGCCCCAGCATTTT. The genes are TRBV6-1 and TRBJ1-5; D call uncertain. Trimming removed 7 bases at V and 0 bases at J, with 7 bases between. The CDR3 runs 13 residues. Germline loops: CDR1 MNHNS, CDR2 SASEGT.

V and J are TRBV25-1 and TRBJ1-2; maybe TRBD1 (6 bases). Germline loops: CDR1 MGHDK, CDR2 SYGVNS. The ends were cut back, 2 bases at V and 4 bases at J, with 11 bases in the middle. This CDR3 comprises 14 residues. The chain's CDR3 is CASSEPGVGYGYTF. CDR3 sequence (DNA): TGTGCCAGCAGTGAACCAGGGGTTGGCTATGGCTACACCTTC.

V usage is TRBV5-1 and J usage is TRBJ2-7; maybe TRBD1 (5 bases). V lost 6 bases, J lost 3 bases, and 16 bases lay in between. Looked up from germline, CDR1 is SGHRS and CDR2 is YFSETQ. This CDR3 has 14 residues. The CDR3 DNA sequence: TGCGCCAGCACCCCAGGGATAGGAAACTACGAGCAGTACTTC. It specifies CASTPGIGNYEQYF.

The chain is built from TRBV9 and TRBJ2-5; possible D gene TRBD2, 6 bases. V lost 2 bases to trimming and J lost 0 bases, with 17 bases between them. The CDR3 totals 17 residues. Per germline, CDR1 SGDLS and CDR2 YYNGEE. The DNA for the CDR3 is TGTGCCAGCAGCGTGTCCAGAACTAGCTTGTACCAAGAGACCCAGTACTTC. This translates into CASSVSRTSLYQETQYF.

The gene calls are TRBV7-9 and TRBJ1-1, with D possibly matching TRBD1 (6 bases). Germline-derived CDR1 and CDR2 are SEHNR and FQNEAQ (reference sequence). V was trimmed by 3 bases and J by 0 bases, leaving 17 bases between them. The CDR3 is 17 amino acids. The DNA of the CDR3 is TGTGCCAGCAGCTTCGGTGGGGCCAGGGGATTGAACACTGAAGCTTTCTTT. Translation gives CASSFGGARGLNTEAFF.

V gene TRBV9 combines with J gene TRBJ1-2, with D hard to call. CDR3 size: 12 residues. V lost 5 bases and J lost 8, with 13 bases in between. Germline assignment: CDR1 SGDLS and CDR2 YYNGEE. CDR3 coding DNA: TGTGCCAGCAGGGCGCCGGGGAAAGGCTACACCTTC. This encodes CASRAPGKGYTF.

This clone showed up just once. The chain is built from TRBV28 and TRBJ2-7; a possible D gene is TRBD2 (5 bases). Trimming left V 2 bases short and J 5 bases short, with 13 bases between. The CDR3 runs 14 residues. The germline CDR1 and CDR2 sequences are MDHEN and SYDVKM. The DNA of the CDR3 is TGTGCCAGCAGTTTAGATTCGGGGTTCGACGAGCAGTACTTC. It is translated as CASSLDSGFDEQYF.

This chain joins TRBV5-1 and TRBJ2-2; 9 nucleotides align to TRBD1. Germline CDR1 is SGHRS and CDR2 is YFSETQ. V shed 6 bases and J 4 bases; nucleotides not matched to a gene: 7. The CDR3 is made up of 15 amino acids. The CDR3 sequence is CASNPDRGITGELFF. In DNA form, the CDR3 reads TGCGCCAGCAACCCGGACAGGGGCATCACCGGGGAGCTGTTTTTT.

V gene TRBV28 combines with J gene TRBJ2-7, with D uncertain. V lost 5 bases, J lost 2 bases, and 4 bases lay in between. Germline CDR1 reads MDHEN; CDR2 reads SYDVKM. There are 11 residues in the CDR3. The CDR3 sequence: CASSQTYEQYF. CDR3 nucleotides: TGTGCCAGCAGTCAGACCTACGAGCAGTACTTC.

The J gene is TRBJ1-4, the V gene TRBV7-9; D is unclear. V was cut by 1 base and J by 7 bases, with 10 bases left in between. In germline, CDR1 is SEHNR, CDR2 FQNEAQ (reference sequence). The CDR3 totals 14 residues. Here the CDR3 reads CASSLESRVEKLFF. Written as DNA, the CDR3 is TGTGCCAGCAGCTTAGAAAGTCGGGTTGAAAAACTGTTTTTT.

This sequence joins TRBV19 and TRBJ1-1, with 7 bases fitting TRBD1. Per the germline V gene, CDR1 is LNHDA and CDR2 is SQIVND (reference sequence). The CDR3 contains 13 residues. The junction had 6 bases not matched to a gene; V was cut back by 5 bases and J by 6 bases. As DNA, the CDR3 is TGTGCCAGTAGTTCGACAGGGTGGTCTGAAGCTTTCTTT. Translation gives CASSSTGWSEAFF.

The chain is built from TRBV6-1 and TRBJ1-2, with 8 positions matching TRBD1. Germline V gene data show CDR1 as MNHNS and CDR2 as SASEGT. Trimming cost V 0 bases and J 6 bases; bases outside gene matches: 9. The CDR3 is 16 amino acids. The CDR3 here is CASSEAYTRGLDGYTF. The CDR3 coding sequence is TGTGCCAGCAGTGAAGCCTATACCAGGGGGCTGGATGGCTACACCTTC.

The CDR3 DNA sequence: TGTGCCAGCAGCTCATTCCACGAGCAGTACTTC. Translated, it gives CASSSFHEQYF. The rearrangement uses TRBV11-2 and TRBJ2-7; D ambiguous. Germline V CDR1 and CDR2: SGHAT, FQNNGV. The CDR3 contains 11 residues. Trimming took 4 bases from V and 5 from J, leaving 6 bases between them.

The rearrangement uses TRBV30 and TRBJ1-2, with a tentative D call TRBD1 (5 bases). V lost 2 bases and J 8 bases, leaving 15 bases between the germline ends. The CDR3 is made up of 13 amino acids. In germline, CDR1 is GTSNPN, CDR2 SVGIG (reference sequence). In DNA form, the CDR3 reads TGTGCCTGGAGTTGGGGCAGAGCTATGGGCTACACCTTC. This translates into CAWSWGRAMGYTF.

V gene TRBV2 combines with J gene TRBJ2-6; a weak D match, TRBD2 (5 bases). In germline, CDR1 is SNHLY, CDR2 FYNNEI. The CDR3 runs to 14 residues. V lost 4 bases, J lost 4 bases, and 8 bases lay in between. Here the CDR3 reads CASSGGSGANVLTF. The CDR3 bases are TGTGCCAGCAGTGGAGGGTCGGGGGCCAACGTCCTGACTTTC.

The chain combines TRBV30 with TRBJ1-1; 7 bases match TRBD1. The CDR3 has 14 amino acids. CDR1 is GTSNPN, CDR2 SVGIG, per germline (reference sequence). J was trimmed by 2 bases and V by 1 base; bases with no gene match: 4. As DNA, the CDR3 is TGTGCCTGGAGTGGGGGACAGCTCAACACTGAAGCTTTCTTT. The encoded protein is CAWSGGQLNTEAFF.

V usage is TRBV7-2 and J usage is TRBJ2-3; 13 bases line up with TRBD2. This CDR3 has 16 amino acids. Looked up from germline, CDR1 is SGHTA and CDR2 is FQGNSA. V lost 5 bases to trimming and J lost 4 bases; unmatched junction nucleotides: 6. The CDR3 loop is CASSLRLAGGSDTQYF. Here the CDR3 DNA reads TGTGCCAGCAGCCTCCGACTAGCGGGAGGTTCAGATACGCAGTATTTT. Full variable domain (remainder filled in from reference TRBV7-2 and TRBJ2-3): GAGVSQSPSNKVTEKGKDVELRCDPISGHTALYWYRQSLGQGLEFLIYFQGNSAPDKSGLPSDRFSAERTGGSVSTLTIQRTQQEDSAVYLCASSLRLAGGSDTQYFGPGTRLTVL.

The rearrangement links TRBV5-1 to TRBJ1-4; D might be TRBD1 (5 bases). Germline-derived CDR1 and CDR2 are SGHRS and YFSETQ. Trimming pared 0 bases from V and 5 bases from J, leaving 8 bases between. This CDR3 comprises 14 residues. The CDR3 sequence: CASSLAQGNEKLFF. The DNA of the CDR3 is TGCGCCAGCAGCTTGGCCCAGGGAAATGAAAAACTGTTTTTT.

The chain employs TRBV28 and TRBJ1-2; a possible D gene is TRBD1 (6 bases). Deletions cut 6 bases from V and 6 bases from J, with 17 bases between. Per the germline V gene, CDR1 is MDHEN and CDR2 is SYDVKM. This CDR3 is built from 14 residues. The CDR3 region has the DNA TGTGCCAGCAGGGGGGGGGCCTCCTTTCATGGCTACACCTTC. Amino acids: CASRGGASFHGYTF.

The V and J genes are TRBV28 and TRBJ1-3, with TRBD1 matching over 9 bases. The CDR3 is 17 residues long. Per the germline V gene, CDR1 is MDHEN and CDR2 is SYDVKM. V lost 7 bases and J lost 0; bases outside the gene matches: 10. This CDR3 is CASTFQRTGASGNTIYF. The CDR3 DNA reads as TGTGCCAGCACCTTTCAGAGGACAGGGGCCTCTGGAAACACCATATATTTT.

This chain links TRBV9 with TRBJ2-5; D not resolved. The CDR3 spans 14 residues. Looked up from germline, CDR1 is SGDLS and CDR2 is YYNGEE. The V gene lost 3 bases and the J gene lost 2 bases, with 11 bases spanning the gap. The CDR3 DNA follows: TGTGCCAGCAGCGCCCAAAGTAGTCAAGAGACCCAGTACTTC. Amino acid sequence: CASSAQSSQETQYF. Combining the CDR3 with reference TRBV9 and TRBJ2-5 gives the whole variable domain DSGVTQTPKHLITATGQRVTLRCSPRSGDLSVYWYQQSLDQGLQFLIQYYNGEERAKGNILERFSAQQFPDLHSELNLSSLELGDSALYFCASSAQSSQETQYFGPGTRLLVL.

Note on this clone: Because the CDR3's place on the DNA is in doubt, the DNA is left out and the CDR3 is given as listed by TCRdb. This chain uses TRBV27 with TRBJ2-7; the table's TRBD1 call for D was not verified on the DNA. The germline gives CDR1 MNHEY, CDR2 SMNVEV (reference sequence). The CDR3 has 14 residues if both end residues are counted. The CDR3 region is CASSSSDIKYEQYF.

Only a few counts were recorded for this clone. V is TRBV18 and J is TRBJ2-1; D gene ambiguous. Germline V lookup: CDR1 KGHSH, CDR2 LQKENI. The CDR3 consists of 15 residues. Trimming cost V 1 base and J 4 bases, with 11 bases left between them. DNA of the CDR3: TGTGCCAGCTCACCACGGGCAGGCCAATACAATGAGCAGTTCTTC. Translating it yields CASSPRAGQYNEQFF.

This chain uses TRBV29-1 with TRBJ2-2; 12 bases agree with TRBD2. The J segment lost 6 bases and the V segment lost 7 bases, leaving 3 bases of the junction unmatched. The CDR3 sequence is 13 residues long. The germline V gene encodes CDR1 SQVTM and CDR2 ANQGSEA. The CDR3 loop is CSGTSGRSGELFF. The CDR3 DNA reads TGCAGCGGAACTAGCGGGAGGTCCGGGGAGCTGTTTTTT.

In the case of this clone: The same CDR3 also results from other DNA sequences found in this sample. DNA of the CDR3: TGCAGTGCTACGGGGTTATATGGCTACACCTTC. Amino acid sequence: CSATGLYGYTF. This sequence joins TRBV20-1 and TRBJ1-2; no definite D call. V lost 4 bases and J 5 bases, leaving 8 bases between the germline ends. The germline CDR1 and CDR2 sequences are DFQATT and SNEGSKA (reference sequence). The CDR3 is 11 residues long.

The rearrangement joins TRBV9 to TRBJ2-7; possibly TRBD1 for D (6 bases). The V and J ends lost 4 bases and 5 bases respectively, with 16 bases between them. The CDR3 sequence is 14 residues long. Germline V gene data show CDR1 as SGDLS and CDR2 as YYNGEE. The CDR3 coding sequence is TGTGCCAGCAGCCAACAGACAGGTTCCCACGAGCAGTACTTC. Translating it yields CASSQQTGSHEQYF.

The chain employs TRBV5-1 and TRBJ2-3; D unclear. Germline-derived CDR1 and CDR2 are SGHRS and YFSETQ. V gave up 1 base and J gave up 4 bases, with 10 bases separating them. The CDR3 is 14 residues long. CDR3 amino acids: CASSLPLVPDTQYF. For the CDR3, the DNA is TGCGCCAGCAGCTTGCCCCTAGTTCCAGATACGCAGTATTTT. Full variable domain (outside the CDR3, taken from reference TRBV5-1 and TRBJ2-3): KAGVTQTPRYLIKTRGQQVTLSCSPISGHRSVSWYQQTPGQGLQFLFEYFSETQRNKGNFPGRFSGRQFSNSRSEMNVSTLELGDSALYLCASSLPLVPDTQYFGPGTRLTVL.